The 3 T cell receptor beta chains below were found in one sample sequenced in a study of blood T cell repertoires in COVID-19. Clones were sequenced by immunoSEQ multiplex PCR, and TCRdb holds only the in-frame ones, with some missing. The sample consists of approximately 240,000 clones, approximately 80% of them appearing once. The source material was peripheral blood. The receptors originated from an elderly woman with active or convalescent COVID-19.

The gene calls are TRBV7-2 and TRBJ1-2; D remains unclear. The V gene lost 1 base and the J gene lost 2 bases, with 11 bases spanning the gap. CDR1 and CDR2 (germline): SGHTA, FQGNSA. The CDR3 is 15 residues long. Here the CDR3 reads CASSLVAIGNYGYTF. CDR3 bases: TGTGCCAGCAGCTTAGTAGCGATAGGGAACTATGGCTACACCTTC.

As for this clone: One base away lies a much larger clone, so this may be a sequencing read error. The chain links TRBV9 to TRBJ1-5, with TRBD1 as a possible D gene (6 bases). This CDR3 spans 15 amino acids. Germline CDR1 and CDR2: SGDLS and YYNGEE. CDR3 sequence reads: CARSREGGVGQPQHF. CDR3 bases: TGTGCCCGCAGCCGCGAGGGGGGGGTAGGTCAGCCCCAGCATTTT.

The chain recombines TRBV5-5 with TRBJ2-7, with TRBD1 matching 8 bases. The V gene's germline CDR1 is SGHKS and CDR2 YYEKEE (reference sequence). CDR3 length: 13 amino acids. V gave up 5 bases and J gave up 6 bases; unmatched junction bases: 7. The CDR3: CASRLQGAFEQYF. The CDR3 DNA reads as TGTGCCAGCAGACTGCAGGGGGCTTTCGAGCAGTACTTC.